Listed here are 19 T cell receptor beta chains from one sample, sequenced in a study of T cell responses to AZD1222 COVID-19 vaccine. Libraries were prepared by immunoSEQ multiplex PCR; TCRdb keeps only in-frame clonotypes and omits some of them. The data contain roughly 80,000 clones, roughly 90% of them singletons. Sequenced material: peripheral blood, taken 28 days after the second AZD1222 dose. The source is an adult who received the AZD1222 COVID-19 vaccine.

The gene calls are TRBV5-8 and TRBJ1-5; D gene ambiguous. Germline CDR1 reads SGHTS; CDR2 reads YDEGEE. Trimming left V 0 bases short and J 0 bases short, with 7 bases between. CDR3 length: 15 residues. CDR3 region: CASSLETNSNQPQHF. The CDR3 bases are TGTGCCAGCAGCTTGGAGACAAATAGCAATCAGCCCCAGCATTTT.

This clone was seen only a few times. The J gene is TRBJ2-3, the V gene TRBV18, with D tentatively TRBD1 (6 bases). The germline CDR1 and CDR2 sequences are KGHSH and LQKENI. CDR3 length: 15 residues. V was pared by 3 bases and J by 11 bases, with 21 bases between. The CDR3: CASSPPGHQVVEQYF. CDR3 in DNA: TGTGCCAGCTCACCTCCGGGACACCAGGTCGTGGAGCAGTATTTT.

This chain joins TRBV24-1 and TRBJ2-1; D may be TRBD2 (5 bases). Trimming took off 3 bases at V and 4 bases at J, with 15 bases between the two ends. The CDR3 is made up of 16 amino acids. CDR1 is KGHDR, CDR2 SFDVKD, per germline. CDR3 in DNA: TGTGCCACCAGTGATCCCTCAGCGGAACCATACAATGAGCAGTTCTTC. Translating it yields CATSDPSAEPYNEQFF.

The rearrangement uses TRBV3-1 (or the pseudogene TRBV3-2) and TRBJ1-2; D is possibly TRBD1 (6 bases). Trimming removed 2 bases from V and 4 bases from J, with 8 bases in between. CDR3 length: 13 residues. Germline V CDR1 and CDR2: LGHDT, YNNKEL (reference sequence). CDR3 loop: CASSQQGTYGYTF. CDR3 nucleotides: TGTGCCAGCAGCCAACAGGGGACCTATGGCTACACCTTC.

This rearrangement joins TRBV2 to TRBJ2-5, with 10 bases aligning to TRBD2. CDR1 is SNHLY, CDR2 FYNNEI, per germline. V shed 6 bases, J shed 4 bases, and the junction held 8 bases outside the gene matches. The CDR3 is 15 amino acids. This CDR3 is CASRGQASGGETQYF. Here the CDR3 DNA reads TGTGCCAGCAGGGGACAGGCTAGCGGGGGAGAGACCCAGTACTTC.

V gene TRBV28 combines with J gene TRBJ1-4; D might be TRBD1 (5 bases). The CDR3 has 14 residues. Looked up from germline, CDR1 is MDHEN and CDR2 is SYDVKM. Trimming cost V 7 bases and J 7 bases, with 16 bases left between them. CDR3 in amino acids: CASTPGRVREKLFF. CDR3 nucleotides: TGTGCCAGCACCCCCGGCAGGGTACGTGAAAAACTGTTTTTT.

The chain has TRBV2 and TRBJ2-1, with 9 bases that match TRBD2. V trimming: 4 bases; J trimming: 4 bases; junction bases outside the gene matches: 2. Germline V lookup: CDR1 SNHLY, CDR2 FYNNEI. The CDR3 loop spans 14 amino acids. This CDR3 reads CASSVAGEYNEQFF. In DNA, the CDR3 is TGTGCCAGCAGTGTAGCGGGAGAGTACAATGAGCAGTTCTTC.

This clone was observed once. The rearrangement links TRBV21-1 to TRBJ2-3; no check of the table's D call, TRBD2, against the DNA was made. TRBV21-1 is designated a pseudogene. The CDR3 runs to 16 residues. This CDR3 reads CASFGGKVHIADTQYF. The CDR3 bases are TGTGCCAGCTTTGGGGGGAAGGTACACATTGCAGATACGCAGTATTTT.

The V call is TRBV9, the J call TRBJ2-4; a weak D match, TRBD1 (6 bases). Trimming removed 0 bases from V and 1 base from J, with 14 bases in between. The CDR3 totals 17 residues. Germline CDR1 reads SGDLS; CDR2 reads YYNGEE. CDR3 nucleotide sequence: TGTGCCAGCAGCGTAGAAGGGGGAAGAGACGCCAAAAACATTCAGTACTTC. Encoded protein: CASSVEGGRDAKNIQYF. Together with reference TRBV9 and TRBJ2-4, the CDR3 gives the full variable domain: DSGVTQTPKHLITATGQRVTLRCSPRSGDLSVYWYQQSLDQGLQFLIQYYNGEERAKGNILERFSAQQFPDLHSELNLSSLELGDSALYFCASSVEGGRDAKNIQYFGAGTRLSVL.

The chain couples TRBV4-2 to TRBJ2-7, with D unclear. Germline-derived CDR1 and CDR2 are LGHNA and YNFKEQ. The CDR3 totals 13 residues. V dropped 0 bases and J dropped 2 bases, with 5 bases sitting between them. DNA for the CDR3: TGTGCCAGCAGCCAAGATAGTCCCTACGAGCAGTACTTC. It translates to CASSQDSPYEQYF.

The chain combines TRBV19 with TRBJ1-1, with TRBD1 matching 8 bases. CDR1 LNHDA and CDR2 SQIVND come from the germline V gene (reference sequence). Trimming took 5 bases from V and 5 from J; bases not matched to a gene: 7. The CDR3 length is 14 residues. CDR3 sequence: CASSLDRVGTEAFF. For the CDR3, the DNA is TGTGCCAGTAGTTTGGACAGGGTGGGGACTGAAGCTTTCTTT.

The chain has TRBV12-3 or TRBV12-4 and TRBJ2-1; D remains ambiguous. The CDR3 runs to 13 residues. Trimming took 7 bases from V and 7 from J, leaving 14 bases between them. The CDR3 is CASNSLRGNEQFF. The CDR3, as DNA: TGTGCCAGCAATAGCCTCAGAGGAAATGAGCAGTTCTTC.

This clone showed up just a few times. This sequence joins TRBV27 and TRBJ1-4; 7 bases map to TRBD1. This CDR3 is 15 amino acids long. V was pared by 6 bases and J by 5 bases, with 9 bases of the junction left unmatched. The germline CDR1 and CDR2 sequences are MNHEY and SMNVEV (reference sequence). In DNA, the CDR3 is TGTGCCAGCAGCGGAAAAGGGGGCTTGAATGAAAAACTGTTTTTT. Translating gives CASSGKGGLNEKLFF.

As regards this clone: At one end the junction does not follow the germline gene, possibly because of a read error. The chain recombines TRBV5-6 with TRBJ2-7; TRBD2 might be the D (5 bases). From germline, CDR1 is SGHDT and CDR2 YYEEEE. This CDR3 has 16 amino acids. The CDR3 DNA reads TGTGCCAGCAGATTGGGCGGACTCTGGACCTCCTACGAGCAGTACTTC. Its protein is CASRLGGLWTSYEQYF. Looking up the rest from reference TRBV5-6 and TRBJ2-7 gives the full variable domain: DAGVTQSPTHLIKTRGQQVTLRCSPKSGHDTVSWYQQALGQGPQFIFQYYEEEERQRGNFPDRFSGHQFPNYSSELNVNALLLGDSALYLCASRLGGLWTSYEQYFGPGTRLTVT.

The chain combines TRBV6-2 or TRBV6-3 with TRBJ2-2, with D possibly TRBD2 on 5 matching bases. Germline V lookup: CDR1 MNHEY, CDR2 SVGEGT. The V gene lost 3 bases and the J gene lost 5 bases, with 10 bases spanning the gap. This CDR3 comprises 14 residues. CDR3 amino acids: CASSYTSGTGELFF. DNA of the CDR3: TGTGCCAGCAGTTATACTAGTGGGACCGGGGAGCTGTTTTTT.

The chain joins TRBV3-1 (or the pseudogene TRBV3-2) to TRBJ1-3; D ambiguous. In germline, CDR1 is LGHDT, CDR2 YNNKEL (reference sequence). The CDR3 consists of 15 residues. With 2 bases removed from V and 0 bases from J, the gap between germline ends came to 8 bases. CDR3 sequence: CASSQTILSGNTIYF. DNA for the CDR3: TGTGCCAGCAGCCAAACCATCCTCTCTGGAAACACCATATATTTT.

CDR3 protein: CASSRRSNYGYTF. The CDR3 DNA reads as TGTGCCAGCAGCCGACGGTCTAACTATGGCTACACCTTC. This chain uses TRBV6-2 or TRBV6-3 with TRBJ1-2; no clear D gene. Deletions cut 6 bases from V and 0 bases from J, with 8 bases between. The CDR3 extends over 13 amino acids. Per the germline V gene, CDR1 is MNHEY and CDR2 is SVGEGT.

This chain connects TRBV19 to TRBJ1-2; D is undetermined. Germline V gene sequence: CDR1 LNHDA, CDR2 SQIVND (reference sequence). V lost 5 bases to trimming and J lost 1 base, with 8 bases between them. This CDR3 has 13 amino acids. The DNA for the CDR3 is TGTGCCAGTAGTCCCCGGAATAACTATGGCTACACCTTC. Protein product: CASSPRNNYGYTF.

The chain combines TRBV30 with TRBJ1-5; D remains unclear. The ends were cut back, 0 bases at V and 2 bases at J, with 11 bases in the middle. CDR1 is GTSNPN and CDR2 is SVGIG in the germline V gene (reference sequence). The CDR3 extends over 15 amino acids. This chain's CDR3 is CAWSVGGFRNQPQHF. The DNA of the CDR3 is TGTGCCTGGAGTGTAGGAGGGTTTCGCAATCAGCCCCAGCATTTT.